This T cell receptor (beta chain) is drawn from a study of blood T cell repertoires in COVID-19. Study processing details: Amplification with reference gene primers provided the estimates of nucleated cell counts. Generated by immunoSEQ multiplex PCR, the TCRdb table keeps only in-frame clones and is missing some. Clonal size and the V and J genes are those of that table, whereas D and trimming came from the DNA. The sample consists of 180,000 or so clones, approximately 86% of them appearing once. In germline, CDR1 is SNHLY, CDR2 FYNNEI. The CDR3 length is 12 residues. This clone was seen a few times. Germline and junction disagree at one end, which may indicate a read error.

The sequenced sample was peripheral blood. The source of this sequence is a man aged 65 to 85 with acute or convalescent COVID-19. This rearrangement joins TRBV2 to TRBJ2-7; TRBD2 aligns across 12 bases. In nucleotides, the CDR3 is TGTGCCAGCAGTTTGATCGGAGGGACTAGCGGGTTC. Translating it yields CASSLIGGTSGF.